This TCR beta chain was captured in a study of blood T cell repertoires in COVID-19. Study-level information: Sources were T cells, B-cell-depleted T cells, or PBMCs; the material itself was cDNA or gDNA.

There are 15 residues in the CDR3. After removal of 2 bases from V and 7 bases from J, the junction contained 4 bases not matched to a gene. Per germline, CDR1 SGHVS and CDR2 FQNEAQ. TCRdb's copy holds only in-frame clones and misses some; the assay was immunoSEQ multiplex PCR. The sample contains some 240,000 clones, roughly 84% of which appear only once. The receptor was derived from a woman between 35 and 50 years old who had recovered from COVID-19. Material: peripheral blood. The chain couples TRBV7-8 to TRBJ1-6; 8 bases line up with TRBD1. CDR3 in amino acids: CASSLQGAENSPLHF. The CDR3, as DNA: TGTGCCAGCAGCTTACAGGGGGCCGAAAATTCACCCCTCCACTTT.